These T cell receptor beta chains were read from a single sample in a study of identical twins. TCRdb recomputed calls from the 5' RACE reads with MiXCR, one row per CDR3 protein. The sample includes roughly 540,000 distinct CDR3 sequences, under 25% of them seen just once. These same records also appear under a second study, on T cells expressing NK-cell markers.

What was sequenced was CD4+ T cells sorted from blood. These receptors were taken from a woman between 18 and 29 years old in good health. Both conserved end residues are part of each CDR3. Each record gives: clone size, V gene, D gene, J gene, CDR3 DNA, CDR3 protein. A D gene is named only where the DNA matches it firmly. Size values are once, few and many counts, or a class for expanded clones, and some rows have none.

clone size: .
V gene: TRBV20-1
D gene: TRBD2
J gene: TRBJ2-1
CDR3 DNA: TGCAGTGCCCCTTCCCGACTAGCGGTCTACAATGAGCAGTTCTTC
CDR3 protein: CSAPSRLAVYNEQFF

clone size: .
V gene: TRBV11-2
D gene: TRBD2
J gene: TRBJ2-5
CDR3 DNA: TGTGCCAGCAGCTTAGTTGGGCTAGCGGCCAGAGAGACCCAGTACTTC
CDR3 protein: CASSLVGLAARETQYF

clone size: once
V gene: TRBV2
D gene: .
J gene: TRBJ1-6
CDR3 DNA: TGTGCCAGCAGCGCAGCATATAATTCACCCCTCCACTTT
CDR3 protein: CASSAAYNSPLHF

clone size: few
V gene: TRBV3-1
D gene: TRBD2
J gene: TRBJ2-1
CDR3 DNA: TGTGCCAGCAGCCAAGAAGGCGGGGGACCCTACAATGAGCAGTTCTTC
CDR3 protein: CASSQEGGGPYNEQFF

clone size: few
V gene: TRBV6-2/TRBV6-3
D gene: .
J gene: TRBJ2-5
CDR3 DNA: TGTGCCAACAGACGCGGGGTCCAAGAGACCCAGTACTTC
CDR3 protein: CANRRGVQETQYF

clone size: many
V gene: TRBV2
D gene: .
J gene: TRBJ2-7
CDR3 DNA: TGTGCCAGCAGTGGACAGTTGGGCCAGTACTTC
CDR3 protein: CASSGQLGQYF

clone size: .
V gene: TRBV7-6
D gene: .
J gene: TRBJ2-3
CDR3 DNA: TGTGCCAGCAGCTGGAGGAGGATTACAGATACGCAGTATTTT
CDR3 protein: CASSWRRITDTQYF

clone size: .
V gene: TRBV7-9
D gene: .
J gene: TRBJ2-5
CDR3 DNA: TGTGCCAGCAGCTCCCTTTTTGAGACCCAGTACTTC
CDR3 protein: CASSSLFETQYF

clone size: .
V gene: TRBV3-1
D gene: .
J gene: TRBJ2-7
CDR3 DNA: TGTGCCAGCAGCCAAGCGGGGACAACCTACGAGCAGTACTTC
CDR3 protein: CASSQAGTTYEQYF

clone size: many
V gene: TRBV12-3/TRBV12-4
D gene: .
J gene: TRBJ2-3
CDR3 DNA: TGTGCCAGCATCTTTAGCACAGATACGCAGTATTTT
CDR3 protein: CASIFSTDTQYF

clone size: few
V gene: TRBV20-1
D gene: TRBD2
J gene: TRBJ2-1
CDR3 DNA: TGCAGTGCTGGGCGGGGGGGCTACAATGAGCAGTTCTTC
CDR3 protein: CSAGRGGYNEQFF

clone size: few
V gene: TRBV18
D gene: TRBD2
J gene: TRBJ2-3
CDR3 DNA: TGTGCCAGCTCACCACCTAGCGGGAGGGCCGGGACAGATACGCAGTATTTT
CDR3 protein: CASSPPSGRAGTDTQYF

clone size: .
V gene: TRBV11-2
D gene: TRBD2
J gene: TRBJ2-7
CDR3 DNA: TGTGCCAGCAGCCCCCTCCTGGGGGGTAGCGGGAGTTCCTACGAGCAGTACTTC
CDR3 protein: CASSPLLGGSGSSYEQYF

clone size: many
V gene: TRBV20-1
D gene: .
J gene: TRBJ2-7
CDR3 DNA: TGCAGTGCTAGGGCTCCGGGACCCTACGAGCAGTACTTC
CDR3 protein: CSARAPGPYEQYF

clone size: few
V gene: TRBV29-1
D gene: .
J gene: TRBJ1-1
CDR3 DNA: TGCAGCGTTGAGCTCGCAGGGCGTGGCACTGAAGCTTTCTTT
CDR3 protein: CSVELAGRGTEAFF

clone size: .
V gene: TRBV5-5
D gene: .
J gene: TRBJ2-2
CDR3 DNA: TGTGCCAGCGGCCTTAGGTACCCCTGGGAGCTGTTTTTT
CDR3 protein: CASGLRYPWELFF

clone size: many
V gene: TRBV6-5
D gene: .
J gene: TRBJ2-1
CDR3 DNA: TGTGCCAGCACAGCCTACAATGAGCAGTTCTTC
CDR3 protein: CASTAYNEQFF

clone size: .
V gene: TRBV20-1
D gene: .
J gene: TRBJ2-3
CDR3 DNA: TGCAGTTCTGGGGGAGTTGAGACAGATACGCAGTATTTT
CDR3 protein: CSSGGVETDTQYF

clone size: many
V gene: TRBV20-1
D gene: .
J gene: TRBJ2-5
CDR3 DNA: TGCAGTGCTACGCCCCTAGAGACCCAGTACTTC
CDR3 protein: CSATPLETQYF

clone size: .
V gene: TRBV20-1
D gene: TRBD2
J gene: TRBJ2-1
CDR3 DNA: TGCAGTGCTACCCAGTCTAGGTTGCTAGCGGGATCGAGTGAGCAGTTCTTC
CDR3 protein: CSATQSRLLAGSSEQFF